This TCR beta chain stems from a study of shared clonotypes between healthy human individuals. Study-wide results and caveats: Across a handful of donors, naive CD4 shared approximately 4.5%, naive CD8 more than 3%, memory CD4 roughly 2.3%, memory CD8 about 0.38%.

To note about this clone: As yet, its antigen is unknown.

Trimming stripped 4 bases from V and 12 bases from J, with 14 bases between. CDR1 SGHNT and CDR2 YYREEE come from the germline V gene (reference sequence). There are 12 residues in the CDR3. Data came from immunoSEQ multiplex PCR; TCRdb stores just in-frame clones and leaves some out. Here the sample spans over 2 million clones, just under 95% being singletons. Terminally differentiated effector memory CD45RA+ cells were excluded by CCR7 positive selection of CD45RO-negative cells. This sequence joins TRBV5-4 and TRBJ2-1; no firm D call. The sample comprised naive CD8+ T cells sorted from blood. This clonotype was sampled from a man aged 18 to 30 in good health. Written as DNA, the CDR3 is TGTGCCAGCAGCCAGGAAGGGCCCACGCAGTTCTTC. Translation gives CASSQEGPTQFF.